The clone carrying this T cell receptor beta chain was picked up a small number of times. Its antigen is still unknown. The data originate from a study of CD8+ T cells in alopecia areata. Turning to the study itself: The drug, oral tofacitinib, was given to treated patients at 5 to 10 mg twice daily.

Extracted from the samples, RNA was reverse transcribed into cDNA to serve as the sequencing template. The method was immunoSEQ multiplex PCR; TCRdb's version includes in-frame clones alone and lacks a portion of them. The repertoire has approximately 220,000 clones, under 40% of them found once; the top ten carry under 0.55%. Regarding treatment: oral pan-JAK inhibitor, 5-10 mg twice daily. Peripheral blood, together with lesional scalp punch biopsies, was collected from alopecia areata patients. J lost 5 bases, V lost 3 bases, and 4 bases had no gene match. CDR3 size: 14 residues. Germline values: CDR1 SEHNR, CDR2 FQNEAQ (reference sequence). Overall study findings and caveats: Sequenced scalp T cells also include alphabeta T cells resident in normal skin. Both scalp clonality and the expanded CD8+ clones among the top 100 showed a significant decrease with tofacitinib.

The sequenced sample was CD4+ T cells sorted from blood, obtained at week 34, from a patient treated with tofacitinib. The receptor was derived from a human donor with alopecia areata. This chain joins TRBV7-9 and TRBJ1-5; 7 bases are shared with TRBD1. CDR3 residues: CASSFTGEHQPQHF. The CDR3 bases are TGTGCCAGCAGCTTTACAGGGGAACATCAGCCCCAGCATTTT.